This T cell receptor beta chain derives from a study of T cells after yellow fever vaccination. Whole-study context: Any fraction with a low cell number was prepared using SMART-Seq v4 Ultra Low Input. Study-level points and caveats: Reappearing after the booster were most of the clones from primary vaccination (roughly 95% CD4, 70% to 90% CD8).

Points on this clonotype: No antigen is known for it.

The CDR3 sequence is 11 residues long. V was pared by 10 bases and J by 7 bases, with 2 bases of the junction left unmatched. From germline, CDR1 is MNHEY and CDR2 SMNVEV (reference sequence). Generation of TCR cDNA used 5'RACE template switching (which added a universal primer site and UMIs). TCRdb re-derived calls from the 5' RACE reads in MiXCR, one entry per CDR3 protein. The sample carries hundreds of thousands of distinct CDR3 sequences, roughly 7.5% recorded once. The V call is TRBV27, the J call TRBJ2-5; 11 bases agree with TRBD2. Sequenced here: PBMCs, sampled about 41 days after the first yellow fever vaccination. The sequence was obtained from a young man who received the YFV17D yellow fever vaccine. The CDR3 nucleotides read TGTGCCACCACTAGCGGGGGGACCCAGTACTTC. Its protein is CATTSGGTQYF.